One T cell receptor beta chain is described in this entry. This sample was included in a study of shared clonotypes between healthy human individuals. The CDR3 extends over 14 amino acids. The germline CDR1 and CDR2 sequences are LNHDA and SQIVND (reference sequence). Trimming left V 4 bases short and J 8 bases short, with 17 bases between. Only CD45RO-negative cells positively selected for CCR7 counted as naive CD8 cells, so terminally differentiated effector memory CD45RA+ cells were excluded. Only Caucasian adults living in Nashville, Tennessee served as donors. Using immunoSEQ multiplex PCR, the repertoire was profiled, and TCRdb retains in-frame clones only, with some absent. Of millions of clones in the sample, 93% are singletons; the top ten hold roughly 1.8%.

The specimen was naive CD8+ T cells from PBMCs. The TCR sequence derives from a man younger than 30 in good health. Some clones in this sample may be carry-over from other donors' samples. The chain uses TRBV19 and TRBJ1-1; no reliable D call. The CDR3 DNA reads TGTGCCAGTAGTACCCCAGGTTACGCAACCGAAGCTTTCTTT. It yields the protein CASSTPGYATEAFF.